The 5 T cell receptor beta chains reported below all come from one sample, sequenced in a study of T cell responses to AZD1222 COVID-19 vaccine. Produced via immunoSEQ multiplex PCR; TCRdb's table is partial and in-frame only. The sample lists 90,000 to 120,000 clones, roughly nine tenths seen once, with approximately 3.1% in the top ten. The specimen was peripheral blood, collected on day 0 of MenACWY control vaccination. The receptors derive from an adult in good health.

The chain has TRBV5-6 and TRBJ2-7; D not resolved. The CDR3 sequence is 13 residues long. The germline V gene has CDR1 SGHDT and CDR2 YYEEEE. V dropped 4 bases and J dropped 3 bases, with 11 bases sitting between them. This CDR3 reads CASSATMSYEQYF. The CDR3 DNA reads TGTGCCAGCAGCGCCACTATGAGCTACGAGCAGTACTTC.

The J gene is TRBJ2-7, the V gene TRBV10-2, with D hard to call. The CDR3 totals 12 residues. The germline V gene has CDR1 WSHSY and CDR2 SAAADI. With 2 bases removed from V and 4 bases from J, the gap between germline ends came to 6 bases. The CDR3 loop reads CASSEHIYEQYF. CDR3 nucleotides: TGCGCCAGCAGTGAGCATATTTACGAGCAGTACTTC.

This rearrangement joins TRBV4-3 to TRBJ1-4; possibly TRBD1 for D (5 bases). CDR3 length: 16 residues. Germline lookup yields CDR1 LGHNA and CDR2 YSLEER. The germline V and J ends were trimmed by 0 bases and 2 bases, with 10 bases remaining between them. The CDR3 spells CASSQELQVTNEKLFF. CDR3 bases: TGCGCCAGCAGCCAAGAATTACAGGTTACTAATGAAAAACTGTTTTTT.

The chain joins TRBV10-3 to TRBJ1-5, with D possibly matching TRBD1 (6 bases). This CDR3 has 13 residues. The germline V and J ends were trimmed by 4 bases and 4 bases, with 8 bases remaining between them. Germline values: CDR1 ENHRY, CDR2 SYGVKD. CDR3 protein: CAISGTENQPQHF. The CDR3 nucleotides read TGTGCCATCAGTGGGACAGAGAATCAGCCCCAGCATTTT.

The DNA for the CDR3 is TGCGCCAGCCGGGGGGGGCCAACGAACACTGAAGCTTTCTTT. Protein sequence: CASRGGPTNTEAFF. This chain connects TRBV4-1 to TRBJ1-1; perhaps TRBD1 as D (6 bases). Germline V gene lookup returns CDR1 MGHRA and CDR2 YSYEKL. V was cut by 8 bases and J by 1 base, with 14 bases left in between. The CDR3 is 14 residues long.